This T cell receptor (beta chain) was captured by sequencing in a study of cytomegalovirus exposure and HLA in healthy donors. General observations from the study: An observed cluster of highly shared sequence variants was recorded as a likely sequencing artifact.

The PCR ran on 60 Vbeta and 13 Jbeta primers. The assay was immunoSEQ multiplex PCR, and TCRdb's table has in-frame clones only and misses some. Of roughly 150,000 clones listed, over 70% are singletons. J lost 6 bases, V lost 8 bases, and 8 bases had no gene match. CDR1 and CDR2 (germline): ENHRY, SYGVKD. CDR3 length: 13 amino acids. This clone was recorded only once. The antigen remains unidentified. The chain couples TRBV10-3 to TRBJ2-3; 7 bases fit TRBD1. The receptor's source is a man aged 30 to 39 in good health and CMV-seronegative. The sequenced sample was PBMCs. The DNA of the CDR3 is TGTGCCATCGGCGGACAGGCTGACGATACGCAGTATTTT. This codes for CAIGGQADDTQYF.